Below are 20 T cell receptor beta chains sequenced from a single sample in a study of regulatory T cells in long-lasting Graves disease. Time point in this sample: newly diagnosed GD, antithyroid drugs for less than 3 months. RNA extracted from PBMCs served as the sequencing template. Assembly of TCR beta libraries relied on iRepertoire HTBI primers together with Arm-PCR of CDR3 regions. TCRdb re-called the multiplex PCR reads through MiXCR, storing one row per CDR3 protein. The sample contains about 560,000 distinct CDR3 sequences, roughly 15% of which appear only once. These data were also reused for a study on T cells in Graves' hyperthyroidism and ophthalmopathy.

The sequencing used peripheral blood mononuclear cells (PBMCs), collected at new diagnosis, from a patient treated with antithyroid drugs. These receptors all stem from a man aged 18 to 30 with Graves disease.

With regard to this clonotype: One end of the junction does not line up with germline, which may come from a read error. V is TRBV5-1 and J is TRBJ2-3, with D maybe TRBD2 (6 bases). Germline V gene data show CDR1 as SGHRS and CDR2 as YFSETQ. This CDR3 comprises 14 residues. CDR3 sequence: CAGSLELATDTQYF. CDR3 nucleotide sequence: TGCGCCGGCAGCTTGGAGCTAGCGACGGATACGCAGTATTTT.

This clonotype has at least ten counts. V gene TRBV28 combines with J gene TRBJ2-3; tentatively, D is TRBD1 (5 bases). The CDR3 length is 16 residues. V lost 3 bases to trimming and J lost 0 bases, with 13 bases between them. CDR1 is MDHEN and CDR2 is SYDVKM in the germline V gene. Here the CDR3 DNA reads TGTGCCAGCAGTTTTGGGGCAGGGTGGAGCACAGATACGCAGTATTTT. Translated: CASSFGAGWSTDTQYF.

This clonotype came up many times. The gene calls are TRBV27 and TRBJ2-1; D perhaps matches TRBD2 (5 bases). CDR1 and CDR2 (germline): MNHEY, SMNVEV (reference sequence). V was cut by 5 bases and J by 9 bases, with 11 bases left in between. The CDR3 consists of 12 residues. CDR3 amino acids: CASSPFGGEQFF. In DNA form, the CDR3 reads TGTGCCAGCAGTCCCTTCGGAGGTGAGCAGTTCTTC.

In its sample, this clonotype was seen many times. The J gene is TRBJ1-6, the V gene TRBV2, with 11 positions matching TRBD1. The CDR3 covers 15 residues. The germline CDR1 and CDR2 sequences are SNHLY and FYNNEI. The V gene end was trimmed by 7 bases and the J gene end by 8 bases; junction bases not matched to a gene: 7. The CDR3 bases are TGTGCCAGCACGAAGGGACAGGGGGTCTATTCACCCCTCCACTTT. This codes for CASTKGQGVYSPLHF.

The chain links TRBV7-9 to TRBJ2-2, with 8 bases matching TRBD2. The CDR3 is made up of 17 amino acids. The germline gives CDR1 SEHNR, CDR2 FQNEAQ (reference sequence). J gave up 5 bases and V 6 bases, and 14 bases lay outside the gene matches. The CDR3 coding sequence is TGTGCCAGCAGAGGTCCGGGCGGGAGGCGAAGGACCGGGGAGCTGTTTTTT. This sequence encodes CASRGPGGRRRTGELFF.

The chain uses TRBV6-2 or TRBV6-3 and TRBJ1-4, with D unresolved. The CDR3 contains 15 residues. V was shortened by 5 bases and J by 1 base, with 11 bases between the two germline ends. Looked up from germline, CDR1 is MNHEY and CDR2 is SVGEGT. CDR3 DNA sequence: TGTGCCAGCAGTAAAGCGCCCGGAACTAATGAAAAACTGTTTTTT. It yields the protein CASSKAPGTNEKLFF.

This clonotype was seen repeatedly, ten times or more. The gene calls are TRBV10-3 and TRBJ2-7; possible D gene TRBD2, 6 bases. With 2 bases removed from V and 6 bases from J, the gap between germline ends came to 8 bases. From germline, CDR1 is ENHRY and CDR2 SYGVKD. The CDR3 length is 12 residues. In DNA, the CDR3 is TGTGCCATCAGTGAGACTAGCTCCGAGCAGTACTTC. Its protein is CAISETSSEQYF.

There are many counts of this clonotype. J is TRBJ2-5 and V is TRBV6-2 or TRBV6-3, with TRBD1 matching 8 bases. CDR1 and CDR2 from the germline V gene are MNHEY and SVGEGT. This CDR3 is 15 amino acids long. The J segment lost 5 bases and the V segment lost 5 bases, leaving 10 bases of the junction unmatched. CDR3 loop: CASSHPRTGKETQYF. In DNA, the CDR3 is TGTGCCAGCAGTCACCCCCGGACAGGGAAGGAGACCCAGTACTTC.

In this sample, this clonotype turned up a few times. The genes are TRBV28 and TRBJ2-1; 7 nucleotides match TRBD1. Germline V gene lookup returns CDR1 MDHEN and CDR2 SYDVKM. Losses at the gene ends were 5 bases for V and 1 base for J; bases not matched to a gene: 11. The CDR3 covers 17 residues. The CDR3 DNA reads as TGTGCCAGCAGTCCAGGACCACAGGGGTTGTCCTACAATGAGCAGTTCTTC. It codes for CASSPGPQGLSYNEQFF.

This clonotype has at least ten counts. The chain carries TRBV7-9 and TRBJ1-1; TRBD1 matches at 7 bases. V dropped 4 bases and J dropped 9; count of bases not matched to a gene: 5. The CDR3 has 12 residues. Germline assignment: CDR1 SEHNR and CDR2 FQNEAQ (reference sequence). The CDR3 DNA reads as TGTGCCAGCAGCTCGACAGGGTGGAAAGCTTTCTTT. Translating gives CASSSTGWKAFF.

This chain joins TRBV4-2 and TRBJ2-1; 12 positions match TRBD2. V trimming: 4 bases; J trimming: 8 bases; junction bases outside the gene matches: 9. The CDR3 contains 16 residues. CDR1 and CDR2 from the germline V gene are LGHNA and YNFKEQ. The CDR3 DNA is TGTGCCAGCAGCCGGCTGACTAGCGGGGGCGTGGATGAGCAGTTCTTC. Its translation: CASSRLTSGGVDEQFF.

As for this clonotype: Because the CDR3 is missing its conserved closing phenylalanine or tryptophan, this is likely a read error. The chain joins TRBV24-1 to TRBJ2-1, with 15 bases lining up with TRBD2. The CDR3 is 16 amino acids. The V and J ends lost 5 bases and 9 bases, in that order; junction bases with no gene match: 7. Germline CDR1 is KGHDR and CDR2 is SFDVKD. CDR3 sequence: CATSGIGTSGRSEQFS. CDR3 DNA: TGTGCCACCAGTGGCATTGGGACTAGCGGGAGGAGTGAGCAGTTCTCC.

Comment on this clonotype: This probably arose from a read error, given a far larger clone one base away. This chain uses TRBV28 with TRBJ2-7; D gene uncertain. The CDR3 is 13 residues long. Trimming pared 2 bases from V and 5 bases from J, leaving 10 bases between. The germline V gene encodes CDR1 MDHEN and CDR2 SYDVKM. The CDR3 coding sequence is TGTGCCAGCAGTTTACTCCCCGTCCACGAGCAGTACTTC. Its translation: CASSLLPVHEQYF.

The chain uses TRBV6-2 or TRBV6-3 and TRBJ2-4, with 9 bases fitting TRBD1. The DNA matches TRBJ2-1 better at its end, which makes the J call doubtful. Germline V gene data show CDR1 as MNHEY and CDR2 as SVGEGT. The CDR3 contains 13 residues. CDR3 region: CASSWGTGTEQFF. As DNA, the CDR3 is TGTGCCAGCAGTTGGGGGACAGGGACGGAGCAGTTCTTC.

This clonotype came up a few times. The chain carries TRBV9 and TRBJ1-1; D is uncertain. The CDR3 consists of 12 residues. V was pared by 4 bases and J by 6 bases, with 10 bases between. Germline loops: CDR1 SGDLS, CDR2 YYNGEE. The CDR3 sequence: CASSPPTAEAFF. The DNA of the CDR3 is TGTGCCAGCAGCCCACCAACAGCTGAAGCTTTCTTT.

The table lists this clonotype with many counts. The chain employs TRBV28 and TRBJ1-1; no clear D. The CDR3 is 14 amino acids. V shed 5 bases and J shed 1 base, with 11 bases lying between them. CDR1 and CDR2 (germline): MDHEN, SYDVKM. The DNA of the CDR3 is TGTGCCAGCAGTCCCTCCGGCTGGAACACTGAAGCTTTCTTT. Translating it yields CASSPSGWNTEAFF.

The chain combines TRBV30 with TRBJ1-4, with 7 bases lining up with TRBD1. After removal of 1 base from V and 8 bases from J, the junction contained 7 bases not matched to a gene. CDR1 is GTSNPN, CDR2 SVGIG, per germline (reference sequence). The length of the CDR3 is 14 residues. CDR3 sequence (DNA): TGTGCCTGGAGTGAGACAGGGCTGGAGGAAAAACTGTTTTTT. This encodes CAWSETGLEEKLFF.

This clonotype was observed many times. The V and J genes are TRBV6-1 and TRBJ2-7; D is ambiguous. The germline V gene has CDR1 MNHNS and CDR2 SASEGT. CDR3 length: 13 amino acids. The V and J ends lost 3 bases and 2 bases respectively, with 8 bases between them. CDR3 sequence: CASSEYTAYEQYF. As DNA, the CDR3 is TGTGCCAGCAGTGAGTACACCGCCTACGAGCAGTACTTC.

The sample holds a few counts of this clonotype. Here the CDR3 DNA reads TGTGCCATCAGTATGGGACTAGCGGGCACAGATACGCAGTATTTT. Amino acid sequence: CAISMGLAGTDTQYF. The rearrangement joins TRBV10-3 to TRBJ2-3; 11 bases are a match to TRBD2. The CDR3 sequence is 15 residues long. Germline assignment: CDR1 ENHRY and CDR2 SYGVKD. V lost 5 bases and J lost 1; bases outside the gene matches: 2.

This clonotype was observed at least ten times. The chain has TRBV27 and TRBJ1-2; D unresolved. Trimming pared 2 bases from V and 2 bases from J, leaving 6 bases between. Germline values: CDR1 MNHEY, CDR2 SMNVEV (reference sequence). CDR3 length equals 13 residues. Here the CDR3 DNA reads TGTGCCAGCAGTTTAGAGGGAAACTATGGCTACACCTTC. As protein: CASSLEGNYGYTF.